These 27 T cell receptor beta chains came from one sample sequenced in a study of T cells in Graves' hyperthyroidism and ophthalmopathy. RNA transcripts yielded amplified TCR beta CDR3 regions. TCR CDR3 underwent first-round RT-PCR with the HTBI primer set. From the multiplex PCR reads, TCRdb called clonotypes with MiXCR, one entry per CDR3 protein. In the table there are hundreds of thousands of distinct CDR3 sequences, more than 45% of which are singletons. Sequencing used peripheral blood or thyroid tissue (not recorded which). The receptors stem from a woman aged 18-29 years with Graves' hyperthyroidism.

The V gene is TRBV11-1, the J gene TRBJ1-4; D is possibly TRBD1 (5 bases). Germline V lookup: CDR1 SGHAT, CDR2 FQDESV (reference sequence). V shed 5 bases and J shed 5 bases, with 15 bases lying between them. This CDR3 comprises 15 residues. CDR3 sequence: CASSPTVGTNEKLFF. The CDR3 region has the DNA TGTGCCAGCAGCCCTACTGTAGGGACGAATGAAAAACTGTTTTTT.

This clonotype has more than one count but fewer than ten. The rearrangement links TRBV7-9 to TRBJ2-5, with 7 nucleotides matching TRBD1. The ends lost 5 bases at V and 1 base at J; junction bases unmatched: 10. This CDR3 region has 16 residues. Germline assignment: CDR1 SEHNR and CDR2 FQNEAQ (reference sequence). The CDR3 protein is CASSPARGRGQETQYF. CDR3 DNA sequence: TGTGCCAGCAGCCCGGCGAGGGGGCGAGGCCAAGAGACCCAGTACTTC.

The rearrangement uses TRBV11-3 and TRBJ2-5, with 13 bases identical to TRBD2. J lost 1 base, V lost 4 bases, and 3 bases had no gene match. The germline gives CDR1 SGHNT, CDR2 YENEEA. This CDR3 has 16 amino acids. CDR3 in DNA: TGTGCCAGCAGCTCGGGACTAGCGGGAATCCAAGAGACCCAGTACTTC. It codes for CASSSGLAGIQETQYF.

This clonotype came up many times. The chain is built from TRBV24-1 and TRBJ2-5, with D perhaps matching TRBD1 (5 bases). Germline CDR1 KGHDR, CDR2 SFDVKD. The CDR3 spans 13 residues. The V and J ends lost 9 bases and 6 bases respectively, with 16 bases between them. The CDR3 coding sequence is TGTGCCACCTCCGATGGTGGGGCGAAGACCCAGTACTTC. Its protein is CATSDGGAKTQYF.

The genes are TRBV10-2 and TRBJ1-6; D not certain. Germline V gene data show CDR1 as WSHSY and CDR2 as SAAADI. V was clipped by 8 bases and J by 10 bases, with 12 bases between them. This CDR3 comprises 12 residues. This CDR3 reads CASRASDSPLHF. For the CDR3, the DNA is TGCGCCAGCCGTGCTTCGGACTCACCCCTCCACTTT.

This chain joins TRBV5-1 and TRBJ1-5; D unresolved. Germline V gives CDR1 SGHRS, CDR2 YFSETQ. V was shortened by 4 bases and J by 3 bases, with 8 bases between the two germline ends. This CDR3 has 13 amino acids. The CDR3 nucleotides are TGCGCCAGCAGCCAGAGCCTCAATCAGCCCCAGCATTTT. It codes for CASSQSLNQPQHF.

The chain employs TRBV7-2 and TRBJ2-7; D perhaps matches TRBD1 (6 bases). The germline V and J ends were trimmed by 4 bases and 0 bases, with 10 bases remaining between them. The germline CDR1 and CDR2 sequences are SGHTA and FQGNSA. This CDR3 contains 14 residues. The CDR3 DNA reads as TGTGCCAGCAGCTATGACAGGACCTCCTACGAGCAGTACTTC. This encodes CASSYDRTSYEQYF.

This chain joins TRBV2 and TRBJ2-5; D not resolved. The V end was cut by 1 base, the J end by 5 bases, with 8 bases between. The CDR3 totals 13 residues. Germline CDR1 is SNHLY and CDR2 is FYNNEI. The chain's CDR3 is CASSEEFGETQYF. CDR3 bases: TGTGCCAGCAGTGAAGAGTTCGGGGAGACCCAGTACTTC.

The V call is TRBV6-5, the J call TRBJ2-2, with TRBD1 matching over 7 bases. The J segment lost 1 base and the V segment lost 7 bases, leaving 9 bases of the junction unmatched. This CDR3 has 16 amino acids. Germline V gene lookup returns CDR1 MNHEY and CDR2 SVGAGI. In DNA form, the CDR3 reads TGTGCCAGCACGTACTACAGGGGCGAGAACACCGGGGAGCTGTTTTTT. Translated: CASTYYRGENTGELFF.

Ten or more counts support this clonotype. This chain joins TRBV24-1 and TRBJ1-1, with D uncertain. The CDR3 covers 13 residues. Trimming removed 4 bases at V and 8 bases at J, with 13 bases between. Germline V gene data show CDR1 as KGHDR and CDR2 as SFDVKD. The CDR3 is CATSERAIGEAFF. In nucleotides, the CDR3 is TGTGCCACCAGTGAGAGGGCCATCGGAGAAGCTTTCTTT.

To note about this clonotype: A read error may account for a junction end that differs from germline. DNA for the CDR3: TGTGCCAGCAGCGTCCGGCCGAACGCCGGGGAGCTGTTTTTT. This encodes CASSVRPNAGELFF. The V call is TRBV9, the J call TRBJ2-2, with D unresolved. The CDR3 runs to 14 residues. CDR1 is SGDLS and CDR2 is YYNGEE in the germline V gene.

This chain joins TRBV7-2 and TRBJ2-5; 7 nucleotides line up with TRBD1. The CDR3 covers 16 residues. Germline lookup yields CDR1 SGHTA and CDR2 FQGNSA. V lost 10 bases to trimming and J lost 5 bases; unmatched junction nucleotides: 19. CDR3 sequence (DNA): TGTGCCACCAGTGCCTATGGGACAGAGAGGGATGAGACCCAGTACTTC. As protein: CATSAYGTERDETQYF. Combining the CDR3 with reference TRBV7-2 and TRBJ2-5 gives the whole variable domain GAGVSQSPSNKVTEKGKDVELRCDPISGHTALYWYRQSLGQGLEFLIYFQGNSAPDKSGLPSDRFSAERTGGSVSTLTIQRTQQEDSAVYLCATSAYGTERDETQYFGPGTRLLVL.

This chain joins TRBV6-2 or TRBV6-3 and TRBJ1-6; tentative D call: TRBD1 (6 bases). This CDR3 has 15 amino acids. V lost 4 bases, J lost 7 bases, and 14 bases lay in between. Germline CDR1 MNHEY, CDR2 SVGEGT. CDR3 DNA: TGTGCCAGCAGTTCCCCGACAGGAGGGAATTCACCCCTCCACTTT. This sequence encodes CASSSPTGGNSPLHF.

This clonotype has at least ten counts. The chain links TRBV10-3 to TRBJ1-1, with D unclear. This CDR3 has 14 amino acids. CDR1 and CDR2 (germline): ENHRY, SYGVKD. Between the trimmed V and J ends, which lost 4 bases and 2 bases, there was a span of 11 bases. The CDR3 nucleotides read TGTGCCATCAGTGGGGCGCGAGGCAACACTGAAGCTTTCTTT. Its translation: CAISGARGNTEAFF.

This clonotype was seen a few times. The CDR3 DNA reads TGCAGTGCTAAGGGACTGGGGAATCAGCCCCAGCATTTT. Protein sequence: CSAKGLGNQPQHF. The gene calls are TRBV20-1 and TRBJ1-5, with D possibly being TRBD1 (5 bases). The ends were cut back, 4 bases at V and 4 bases at J, with 11 bases in the middle. Germline assignment: CDR1 DFQATT and CDR2 SNEGSKA (reference sequence). The CDR3 is made up of 13 amino acids.

At least ten counts were recorded for this clonotype. The genes are TRBV10-3 and TRBJ1-1, with D uncertain. This CDR3 spans 14 amino acids. The V end lost 0 bases, the J end lost 10 bases, and 15 bases lay between the germline ends. The germline CDR1 and CDR2 sequences are ENHRY and SYGVKD. The CDR3: CAISESRGVTGAFF. CDR3 nucleotide sequence: TGTGCCATCAGTGAGTCAAGAGGAGTGACGGGAGCTTTCTTT.

This sequence joins TRBV29-1 and TRBJ1-2; TRBD1 agrees at 9 bases. CDR3 size: 14 residues. Germline trimming cut 5 bases from V and 6 bases from J; bases unmatched to any gene: 10. Germline loops: CDR1 SQVTM, CDR2 ANQGSEA. The CDR3 bases are TGCAGCGTTTTAGGACTACAGGGGGCGGATGGCTACACCTTC. Encoded protein: CSVLGLQGADGYTF.

This clonotype was detected only a few times. The chain couples TRBV11-2 to TRBJ1-1, with TRBD1 identical over 9 bases. Per germline, CDR1 SGHAT and CDR2 FQNNGV. V was clipped by 5 bases and J by 10 bases; unmatched bases: 14. This CDR3 comprises 15 residues. CDR3 bases: TGTGCCAGCAGCCCATTTGGGACAGGGAGAGCCGGAGCTTTCTTT. Protein product: CASSPFGTGRAGAFF.

The chain employs TRBV19 and TRBJ2-7, with TRBD1 identical over 7 bases. V was pared by 9 bases and J by 3 bases, with 11 bases of the junction left unmatched. From germline, CDR1 is LNHDA and CDR2 SQIVND (reference sequence). CDR3 size: 14 residues. CDR3 sequence reads: CASAPGTEIYEQYF. The CDR3 DNA is TGTGCCAGCGCCCCCGGGACAGAAATCTACGAGCAGTACTTC.

The V and J genes are TRBV2 and TRBJ2-7; a possible D gene is TRBD1 (5 bases). The germline CDR1 and CDR2 sequences are SNHLY and FYNNEI. CDR3 length equals 15 residues. V was pared by 3 bases and J by 0 bases, with 12 bases between. The CDR3 sequence: CASSDQTVSSYEQYF. In DNA, the CDR3 is TGTGCCAGCAGTGATCAGACAGTTAGCTCCTACGAGCAGTACTTC.

The V gene is TRBV9, the J gene TRBJ2-4; 7 nucleotides match TRBD1. Looked up from germline, CDR1 is SGDLS and CDR2 is YYNGEE. V lost 0 bases and J lost 8; bases outside the gene matches: 8. The CDR3 covers 15 residues. The CDR3 DNA follows: TGTGCCAGCAGCGTAGCGACAGGGAGTGGAGACATTCAGTACTTC. This encodes CASSVATGSGDIQYF.

This clonotype occurred a few times. The chain couples TRBV20-1 to TRBJ1-6; D uncertain. The CDR3 covers 15 residues. Germline V gene data show CDR1 as DFQATT and CDR2 as SNEGSKA (reference sequence). The V end lost 3 bases, the J end lost 9 bases, and 18 bases lay between the germline ends. Here the CDR3 reads CSARALPGGSSPLHF. As DNA, the CDR3 is TGCAGTGCTAGGGCGCTCCCTGGCGGGAGTTCACCCCTCCACTTT.

This clonotype was found a few times. This sequence joins TRBV24-1 and TRBJ2-3; possibly TRBD1 for D (6 bases). From germline, CDR1 is KGHDR and CDR2 SFDVKD. The ends were cut back, 4 bases at V and 2 bases at J, with 12 bases in the middle. The CDR3 sequence is 15 residues long. The CDR3 DNA follows: TGTGCCACCAGTGACGGGACACATCACACAGATACGCAGTATTTT. Protein: CATSDGTHHTDTQYF.

At least ten counts were recorded for this clonotype. V gene TRBV2 combines with J gene TRBJ2-7; 8 nucleotides match TRBD1. Germline V gene data show CDR1 as SNHLY and CDR2 as FYNNEI. With 3 bases clipped from V and 1 base from J, the junction kept 5 bases outside the gene matches. The CDR3 is made up of 15 amino acids. The CDR3 protein is CASSDGQGGSYEQYF. DNA of the CDR3: TGTGCCAGCAGTGATGGACAGGGAGGTTCCTACGAGCAGTACTTC.

This clonotype has more than one count but fewer than ten. This chain uses TRBV15 with TRBJ2-7; 11 nucleotides align to TRBD2. CDR1 is LNHNV, CDR2 YYDKDF, per germline (reference sequence). The CDR3 consists of 17 residues. With V trimmed by 3 bases and J by 4 bases, 11 bases remained unmatched. In nucleotides, the CDR3 is TGTGCCACCAGCAGTGTACTAGCGGGAGTATGGAAATACGAGCAGTACTTC. Translation: CATSSVLAGVWKYEQYF.

This sequence joins TRBV10-3 and TRBJ1-2, with 7 bases aligning to TRBD1. Trimming removed 4 bases from V and 6 bases from J; junction bases left unmatched: 11. Germline lookup yields CDR1 ENHRY and CDR2 SYGVKD. The CDR3 spans 15 residues. In nucleotides, the CDR3 is TGTGCCATCAGTGCCGGGACAGTGGGGCTAGATGGCTACACCTTC. Residues: CAISAGTVGLDGYTF.

This clonotype was seen more than once but under ten times. The gene calls are TRBV12-3 or TRBV12-4 and TRBJ2-5, with TRBD2 matching over 8 bases. V gave up 7 bases and J gave up 1 base; unmatched junction bases: 5. The CDR3 sequence is 14 residues long. CDR3 protein: CASTNLAGQETQYF. In DNA form, the CDR3 reads TGTGCCAGCACCAATCTAGCGGGCCAAGAGACCCAGTACTTC.